Presented here are 20 T cell receptor beta chains from one specimen sequenced in a study of blood T cell repertoires in COVID-19. Some clones are missing from TCRdb's copy, which holds only in-frame ones; the method was immunoSEQ multiplex PCR. The table includes 100,000 or so clones, 75% to 90% detected once. The sample consisted of peripheral blood. The receptors come from a human donor with acute or convalescent COVID-19. The donor label of this sample is uncertain.

The V gene is TRBV19, the J gene TRBJ1-2; weak D call: TRBD1 (5 bases). The CDR3 length is 15 residues. V was cut by 4 bases and J by 4 bases, with 16 bases left in between. The germline V gene has CDR1 LNHDA and CDR2 SQIVND (reference sequence). The CDR3, as DNA: TGTGCCAGTAGTAAACCTAACTTAGGGGCCTATGGCTACACCTTC. This codes for CASSKPNLGAYGYTF.

This clone was detected only a few times. V and J are TRBV4-3 and TRBJ2-7; D uncertain. The V gene lost 0 bases and the J gene lost 2 bases, with 14 bases spanning the gap. The CDR3 spans 16 residues. In germline, CDR1 is LGHNA, CDR2 YSLEER. The CDR3 bases are TGCGCCAGCAGCCAAGAGACTTCAGATACTCCCTACGAGCAGTACTTC. Translating it yields CASSQETSDTPYEQYF.

The chain couples TRBV6-5 to TRBJ1-5; TRBD1 might be the D (5 bases). This CDR3 contains 13 residues. The V end was cut by 7 bases, the J end by 6 bases, with 13 bases between. CDR1 is MNHEY and CDR2 is SVGAGI in the germline V gene. CDR3 DNA: TGTGCCAGCAAGCAGGGTCGAGGTCAGCCCCAGCATTTT. Its translation is CASKQGRGQPQHF.

The J gene is TRBJ2-3, the V gene TRBV30; TRBD2 agrees at 10 bases. CDR1 is GTSNPN and CDR2 is SVGIG in the germline V gene (reference sequence). Trimming cost V 3 bases and J 8 bases; bases outside gene matches: 17. The CDR3 consists of 17 residues. Here the CDR3 DNA reads TGTGCCTGGAGGGCTAAAGCGGGAGGGCCTGGGGACGGTACGCAGTATTTT. Encoded protein: CAWRAKAGGPGDGTQYF. Full variable domain (rest looked up from reference TRBV30 and TRBJ2-3): SQTIHQWPATLVQPVGSPLSLECTVEGTSNPNLYWYRQAAGRGLQLLFYSVGIGQISSEVPQNLSASRPQDRQFILSSKKLLLSDSGFYLCAWRAKAGGPGDGTQYFGPGTRLTVL.

The chain couples TRBV2 to TRBJ1-1, with D possibly being TRBD1 (6 bases). The CDR3 consists of 14 residues. The V and J ends lost 8 bases and 4 bases respectively, with 17 bases between them. Germline V gives CDR1 SNHLY, CDR2 FYNNEI. The CDR3 DNA sequence: TGTGCCAGCCAAGAAAGAGAACAGGGCACTGAAGCTTTCTTT. The encoded protein is CASQEREQGTEAFF.

CDR3 nucleotides: TGCAGCGTTGCGCTGGGCGCCGGGACCAAAAACATTCAGTACTTC. The encoded protein is CSVALGAGTKNIQYF. This chain connects TRBV29-1 to TRBJ2-4, with D possibly matching TRBD2 (5 bases). Germline values: CDR1 SQVTM, CDR2 ANQGSEA. The CDR3 has 15 amino acids. V lost 4 bases, J lost 2 bases, and 15 bases lay in between.

The chain couples TRBV5-8 to TRBJ2-3, with 7 bases fitting TRBD1. V was pared by 4 bases and J by 9 bases, with 2 bases of the junction left unmatched. Germline V gene data show CDR1 as SGHTS and CDR2 as YDEGEE. This CDR3 has 11 residues. Here the CDR3 reads CASSGQATQYF. As DNA, the CDR3 is TGTGCCAGCAGCGGACAGGCAACGCAGTATTTT. Full variable domain (remainder filled in from reference TRBV5-8 and TRBJ2-3): EAGVTQSPTHLIKTRGQQATLRCSPISGHTSVYWYQQALGLGLQFLLWYDEGEERNRGNFPPRFSGRQFPNYSSELNVNALELEDSALYLCASSGQATQYFGPGTRLTVL.

This chain links TRBV2 with TRBJ1-1; the D is unclear. With 6 bases removed from V and 1 base from J, the gap between germline ends came to 12 bases. CDR3 length equals 14 residues. Germline CDR1 and CDR2: SNHLY and FYNNEI. CDR3 bases: TGTGCCAGCAGACGGGATGAGGGGAACACTGAAGCTTTCTTT. Translation gives CASRRDEGNTEAFF.

The genes are TRBV4-2 and TRBJ1-2; D is possibly TRBD1 (6 bases). Germline V CDR1 and CDR2: LGHNA, YNFKEQ. Trimming removed 1 base from V and 2 bases from J, with 17 bases in between. This CDR3 contains 17 residues. This CDR3 is CASSQGVGGSINYGYTF. The DNA of the CDR3 is TGTGCCAGCAGCCAAGGGGTAGGGGGATCTATAAACTATGGCTACACCTTC.

The J gene is TRBJ1-1, the V gene TRBV29-1, with TRBD1 identical over 7 bases. The CDR3 length is 13 residues. V was clipped by 6 bases and J by 0 bases; unmatched bases: 4. Germline V gene data show CDR1 as SQVTM and CDR2 as ANQGSEA. The CDR3 protein is CSVNRGLNTEAFF. The DNA of the CDR3 is TGCAGCGTCAACAGGGGATTGAACACTGAAGCTTTCTTT.

The V and J genes are TRBV20-1 and TRBJ2-7, with a tentative D call TRBD2 (5 bases). The CDR3 has 13 amino acids. Trimming removed 3 bases at V and 3 bases at J, with 12 bases between. Germline CDR1 and CDR2: DFQATT and SNEGSKA (reference sequence). The CDR3 protein is CSASGLGSYEQYF. DNA of the CDR3: TGCAGTGCTAGTGGTTTGGGGAGCTACGAGCAGTACTTC.

The rearrangement joins TRBV7-9 to TRBJ1-1; possibly TRBD1 for D (5 bases). The ends were cut back, 7 bases at V and 0 bases at J, with 12 bases in the middle. CDR1 is SEHNR and CDR2 is FQNEAQ in the germline V gene (reference sequence). The CDR3 has 14 residues. CDR3 residues: CASTKDRMNTEAFF. Written as DNA, the CDR3 is TGTGCCAGCACCAAAGACAGAATGAACACTGAAGCTTTCTTT.

The V and J genes are TRBV6-1 and TRBJ2-5; perhaps TRBD1 as D (6 bases). V was clipped by 4 bases and J by 7 bases, with 19 bases between them. Looked up from germline, CDR1 is MNHNS and CDR2 is SASEGT. This CDR3 has 15 amino acids. The CDR3 loop is CASSGTAGSLGTQYF. In nucleotides, the CDR3 is TGTGCCAGCAGTGGGACAGCCGGTTCCCTAGGGACCCAGTACTTC.

The rearrangement uses TRBV6-5 and TRBJ2-7; tentative D call: TRBD2 (5 bases). CDR1 is MNHEY, CDR2 SVGAGI, per germline. The ends were cut back, 7 bases at V and 6 bases at J, with 16 bases in the middle. CDR3 size: 13 residues. DNA of the CDR3: TGTGCCAGCACCAACCCGGGAACCCGCGAGCAGTACTTC. This codes for CASTNPGTREQYF.

CDR3 loop: CASSVASGVNSPLHF. The CDR3, as DNA: TGTGCCAGCAGCGTAGCCTCCGGGGTTAATTCACCCCTCCACTTT. This chain joins TRBV9 and TRBJ1-6; no definite D call. This CDR3 has 15 amino acids. Looked up from germline, CDR1 is SGDLS and CDR2 is YYNGEE. V shed 0 bases and J shed 6 bases, with 10 bases lying between them.

J is TRBJ1-4 and V is TRBV7-9; 8 bases are shared with TRBD1. The ends lost 4 bases at V and 4 bases at J; junction bases unmatched: 14. The CDR3 length is 18 residues. The V gene's germline CDR1 is SEHNR and CDR2 FQNEAQ (reference sequence). CDR3 residues: CASSSPRTLQGDNEKLFF. The CDR3 DNA reads as TGTGCCAGCAGCTCGCCGAGAACCCTACAGGGGGATAATGAAAAACTGTTTTTT.

Note on this clone: At the DNA level, this CDR3 is encoded by other sequences in the same sample as well. The chain combines TRBV28 with TRBJ1-2; 10 bases are a match to TRBD1. Germline values: CDR1 MDHEN, CDR2 SYDVKM. This CDR3 has 14 residues. V lost 4 bases to trimming and J lost 4 bases; unmatched junction nucleotides: 3. The CDR3 nucleotides are TGTGCCAGCAGTTCCGGGACAGGGGTCTATGGCTACACCTTC. Amino acid sequence: CASSSGTGVYGYTF.

The chain uses TRBV12-3 or TRBV12-4 and TRBJ1-1; a possible D gene is TRBD1 (5 bases). The length of the CDR3 is 13 residues. The V and J ends lost 10 bases and 5 bases respectively, with 17 bases between them. For the CDR3, the DNA is TGTGCCAACTTTTTGGGCAGGGTTACTGAAGCTTTCTTT. As protein: CANFLGRVTEAFF.

The chain employs TRBV11-1 and TRBJ2-7, with D unresolved. Germline V gene data show CDR1 as SGHAT and CDR2 as FQDESV (reference sequence). V shed 3 bases and J shed 5 bases, with 14 bases lying between them. The CDR3 covers 14 residues. The CDR3 region is CASSFELTSHEQYF. The CDR3 DNA follows: TGTGCCAGCAGCTTCGAGCTAACTTCCCACGAGCAGTACTTC. Full variable domain (rest looked up from reference TRBV11-1 and TRBJ2-7): EAEVAQSPRYKITEKSQAVAFWCDPISGHATLYWYRQILGQGPELLVQFQDESVVDDSQLPKDRFSAERLKGVDSTLKIQPAELGDSAMYLCASSFELTSHEQYFGPGTRLTVT.

This chain uses TRBV19 with TRBJ1-5; D is undetermined. Trimming shortened V by 5 bases and J by 0 bases, and 8 bases separated the two germline ends. Germline V gene data show CDR1 as LNHDA and CDR2 as SQIVND (reference sequence). The CDR3 totals 14 residues. The CDR3 DNA reads as TGTGCCAGTAGTTGGTCAGATAGCAATCAGCCCCAGCATTTT. It codes for CASSWSDSNQPQHF. The full variable domain, with the rest looked up from reference TRBV19 and TRBJ1-5, is DGGITQSPKYLFRKEGQNVTLSCEQNLNHDAMYWYRQDPGQGLRLIYYSQIVNDFQKGDIAEGYSVSREKKESFPLTVTSAQKNPTAFYLCASSWSDSNQPQHFGDGTRLSIL.